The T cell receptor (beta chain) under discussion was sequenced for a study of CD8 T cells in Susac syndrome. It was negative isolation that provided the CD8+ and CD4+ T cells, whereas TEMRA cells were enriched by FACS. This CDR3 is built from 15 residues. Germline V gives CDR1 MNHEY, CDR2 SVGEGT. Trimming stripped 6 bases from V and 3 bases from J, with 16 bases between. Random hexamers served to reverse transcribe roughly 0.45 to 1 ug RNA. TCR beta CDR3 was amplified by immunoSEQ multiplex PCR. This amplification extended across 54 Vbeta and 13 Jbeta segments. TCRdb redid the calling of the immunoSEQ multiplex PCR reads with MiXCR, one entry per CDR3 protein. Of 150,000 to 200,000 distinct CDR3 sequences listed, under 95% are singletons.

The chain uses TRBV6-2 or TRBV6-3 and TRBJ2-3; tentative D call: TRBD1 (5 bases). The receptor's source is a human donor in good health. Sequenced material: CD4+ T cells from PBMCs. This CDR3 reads CASRFLGAGTDTQYF. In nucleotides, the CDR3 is TGTGCCAGCAGGTTCTTAGGGGCCGGGACAGATACGCAGTATTTT.